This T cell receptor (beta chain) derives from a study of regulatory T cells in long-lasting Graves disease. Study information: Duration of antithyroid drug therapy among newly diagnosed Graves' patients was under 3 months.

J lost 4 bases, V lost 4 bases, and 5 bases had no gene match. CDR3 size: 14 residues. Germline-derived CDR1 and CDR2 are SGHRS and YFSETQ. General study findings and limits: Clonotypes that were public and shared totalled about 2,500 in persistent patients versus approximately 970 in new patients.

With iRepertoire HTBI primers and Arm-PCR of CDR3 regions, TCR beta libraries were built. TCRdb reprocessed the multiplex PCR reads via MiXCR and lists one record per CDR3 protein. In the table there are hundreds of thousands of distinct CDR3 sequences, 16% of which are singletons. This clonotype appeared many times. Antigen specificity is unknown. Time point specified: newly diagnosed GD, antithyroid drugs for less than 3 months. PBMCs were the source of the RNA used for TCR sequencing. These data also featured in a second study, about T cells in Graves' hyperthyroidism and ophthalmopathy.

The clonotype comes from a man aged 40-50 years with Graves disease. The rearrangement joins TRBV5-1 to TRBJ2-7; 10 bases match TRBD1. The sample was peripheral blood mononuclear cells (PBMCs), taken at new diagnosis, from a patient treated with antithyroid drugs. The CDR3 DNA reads TGCGCCAGCAGCGCGGGACAGGGGAATTACGAGCAGTACTTC. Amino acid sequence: CASSAGQGNYEQYF.